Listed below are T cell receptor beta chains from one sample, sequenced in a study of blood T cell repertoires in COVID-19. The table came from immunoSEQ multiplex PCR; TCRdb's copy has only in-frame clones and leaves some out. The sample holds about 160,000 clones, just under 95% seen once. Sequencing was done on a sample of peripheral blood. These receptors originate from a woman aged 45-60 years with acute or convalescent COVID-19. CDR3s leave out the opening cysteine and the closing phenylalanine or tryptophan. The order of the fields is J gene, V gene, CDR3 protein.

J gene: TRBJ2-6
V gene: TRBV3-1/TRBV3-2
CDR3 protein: ASSQDTGIYSGANVLT

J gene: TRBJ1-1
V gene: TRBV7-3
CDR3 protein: ASSQTGDTEAF

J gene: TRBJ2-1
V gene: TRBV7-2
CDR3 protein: ASNRDTVSYNEQF

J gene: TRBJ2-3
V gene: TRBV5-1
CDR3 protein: ATSGGGDTQY

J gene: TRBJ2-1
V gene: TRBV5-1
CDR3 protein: ASTPSRLAGINEQF

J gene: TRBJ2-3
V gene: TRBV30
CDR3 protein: AWSGGEWHTDTQY

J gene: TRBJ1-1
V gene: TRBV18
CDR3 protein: ASSPLTGNTEAF

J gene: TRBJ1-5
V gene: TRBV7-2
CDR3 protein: ASSPGTGYQPQH

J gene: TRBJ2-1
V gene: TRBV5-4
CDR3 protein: ASSLVGEFNEQF

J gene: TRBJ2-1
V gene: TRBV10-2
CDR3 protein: ASSERLAGVPEQF

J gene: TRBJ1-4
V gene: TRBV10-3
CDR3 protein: AIRAAGTNEKLF

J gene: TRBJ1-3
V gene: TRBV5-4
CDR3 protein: ASSSSGQPGNTIY

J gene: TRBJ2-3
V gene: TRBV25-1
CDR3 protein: ASSEYGTGRQY

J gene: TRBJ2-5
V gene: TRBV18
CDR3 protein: ASSPRASGETQY

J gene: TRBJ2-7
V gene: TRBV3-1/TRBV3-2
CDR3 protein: ASTETGGLFNEQY

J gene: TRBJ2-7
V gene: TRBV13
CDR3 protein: ASSLGQGMGEQY

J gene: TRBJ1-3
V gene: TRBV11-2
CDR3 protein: ASSYTGTGLSGNTIY

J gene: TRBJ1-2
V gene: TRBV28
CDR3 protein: ASTSDRVNYGYT

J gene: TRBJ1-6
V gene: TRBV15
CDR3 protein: ATSSPDRGLAPLH

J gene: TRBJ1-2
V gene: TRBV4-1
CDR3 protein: ASSRGGANYGYT

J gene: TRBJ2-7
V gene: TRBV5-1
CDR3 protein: ASSLAGTSYEQY

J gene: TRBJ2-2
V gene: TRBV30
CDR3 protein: ARGGLAGAWTGELF

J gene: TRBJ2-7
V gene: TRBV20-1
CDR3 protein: SATGASEQY

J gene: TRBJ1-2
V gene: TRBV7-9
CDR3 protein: ASSAQGDYGYT

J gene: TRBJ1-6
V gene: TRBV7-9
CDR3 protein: ASTARPGIVPLH

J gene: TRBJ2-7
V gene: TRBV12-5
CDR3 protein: ASAEGRDYEQY

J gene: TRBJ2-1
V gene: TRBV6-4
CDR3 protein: ASRLTSSYNEQF

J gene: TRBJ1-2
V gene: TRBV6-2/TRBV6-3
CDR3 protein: ASSFRQAGDYGYT